This TCR beta chain was found in a study of shared clonotypes between healthy human individuals. Study-wide context: The people who gave samples were a couple of women and three men aged 18 to 49. Study results and limitations: It was observed that roughly 5.5% of naive CD4 clonotypes were shared across a handful of donors.

The CDR3 sequence is 14 residues long. The germline V and J ends were trimmed by 5 bases and 4 bases, with 9 bases remaining between them. The germline V gene encodes CDR1 SGHNT and CDR2 YENEEA. This clone showed up just once. The antigen remains undetermined. Each cell subset's genomic DNA was divided evenly among several immunoSEQ plates. Method: immunoSEQ multiplex PCR; TCRdb's copy keeps in-frame clones and lacks some. The sample shows 2 million to 2.5 million clones, almost 96% of them seen only once. Healthy HIV-negative adults without recent acute infections or vaccinations served as donors. The rearrangement joins TRBV11-3 to TRBJ1-6, with D hard to call. This receptor was identified in a man between 18 and 29 years old in good health. The sample was naive CD4+ T cells sorted from blood. As for subset: CD45RA+ positively selected. In DNA form, the CDR3 reads TGTGCCAGCAGCGCCGGGAATTATAATTCACCCCTCCACTTT. As protein: CASSAGNYNSPLHF.